This entry lists 30 T cell receptor beta chains sequenced from one sample in a study of response to subunit inactivated influenza vaccine. A single record per CDR3 protein comes from TCRdb applying MiXCR to the RT-PCR reads. This table holds under 550,000 distinct CDR3 sequences, about 7.2% found once. The starting material was PBMCs from blood, obtained 23 to 25 months after vaccination. These receptors originate from a man between 50 and 69 years old who received an inactivated influenza vaccine.

This clonotype was seen at least ten times. This chain uses TRBV7-2 with TRBJ2-5; 8 positions match TRBD1. The ends lost 2 bases at V and 1 base at J; junction bases unmatched: 6. CDR1 SGHTA and CDR2 FQGNSA come from the germline V gene. This CDR3 spans 16 amino acids. The CDR3 bases are TGTGCCAGCAGCTTATCCCCAACAGGGGGCCAAGAGACCCAGTACTTC. The encoded protein is CASSLSPTGGQETQYF. Variable domain in full (rest from reference TRBV7-2 and TRBJ2-5): GAGVSQSPSNKVTEKGKDVELRCDPISGHTALYWYRQSLGQGLEFLIYFQGNSAPDKSGLPSDRFSAERTGGSVSTLTIQRTQQEDSAVYLCASSLSPTGGQETQYFGPGTRLLVL.

This clonotype was seen a few times. This chain uses TRBV24-1 with TRBJ2-2; D ambiguous. The germline V and J ends were trimmed by 6 bases and 0 bases, with 22 bases remaining between them. The germline CDR1 and CDR2 sequences are KGHDR and SFDVKD. The CDR3 is 19 amino acids. The CDR3 protein is CATSTKRGDVTTNTGELFF. CDR3 nucleotide sequence: TGTGCCACCAGTACCAAACGCGGCGACGTCACTACGAACACCGGGGAGCTGTTTTTT.

The table lists this clonotype with many counts. The rearrangement links TRBV29-1 to TRBJ2-5; D call uncertain. Trimming removed 4 bases at V and 5 bases at J, with 17 bases between. The V gene's germline CDR1 is SQVTM and CDR2 ANQGSEA. CDR3 length: 14 amino acids. This CDR3 is CSVVPAGPWETQYF. DNA of the CDR3: TGCAGCGTTGTGCCAGCCGGACCTTGGGAGACCCAGTACTTC.

V and J are TRBV5-4 and TRBJ2-5; a possible D gene is TRBD1 (6 bases). The CDR3 sequence is 13 residues long. Germline V gene data show CDR1 as SGHNT and CDR2 as YYREEE (reference sequence). The V end lost 5 bases, the J end lost 3 bases, and 11 bases lay between the germline ends. In DNA form, the CDR3 reads TGTGCCAGCAGATCCAGACAGGAAGAGACCCAGTACTTC. Amino acid sequence: CASRSRQEETQYF.

The gene calls are TRBV27 and TRBJ2-3; the match to TRBD2 covers 11 bases. The germline gives CDR1 MNHEY, CDR2 SMNVEV (reference sequence). V lost 7 bases, J lost 2 bases, and 8 bases stayed unmatched. The length of the CDR3 is 16 residues. The CDR3: CASTLGTSGLTDTQYF. The CDR3 bases are TGTGCCAGCACCCTCGGGACTAGCGGACTCACAGATACGCAGTATTTT.

This clonotype was detected ten times or more. V usage is TRBV10-3 and J usage is TRBJ1-5; 7 bases match TRBD1. Germline CDR1 is ENHRY and CDR2 is SYGVKD. The CDR3 sequence is 18 residues long. Trimming removed 3 bases from V and 0 bases from J; junction bases left unmatched: 11. For the CDR3, the DNA is TGTGCCATCAGTGACCCCGGGACAGCCAGATCTAGCAATCAGCCCCAGCATTTT. Translation gives CAISDPGTARSSNQPQHF.

The chain couples TRBV3-1 to TRBJ2-7, with a possible D match to TRBD2 (6 bases). The germline gives CDR1 LGHDT, CDR2 YNNKEL (reference sequence). The V gene lost 0 bases and the J gene lost 4 bases, with 10 bases spanning the gap. This CDR3 contains 14 residues. The chain's CDR3 is CASSQDFGTYEQYF. CDR3 nucleotide sequence: TGTGCCAGCAGCCAAGATTTCGGGACTTACGAGCAGTACTTC.

The CDR3 spells CAISVPGLEQYF. The CDR3 region has the DNA TGTGCCATCAGTGTCCCAGGTCTCGAGCAGTACTTC. The rearrangement uses TRBV10-3 and TRBJ2-7; D remains ambiguous. The CDR3 spans 12 residues. Germline-derived CDR1 and CDR2 are ENHRY and SYGVKD. V lost 4 bases and J lost 6, with 10 bases in between.

The genes are TRBV11-1 and TRBJ2-1; 15 positions match TRBD2. V was clipped by 4 bases and J by 0 bases; unmatched bases: 13. Looked up from germline, CDR1 is SGHAT and CDR2 is FQDESV (reference sequence). The CDR3 consists of 21 residues. This CDR3 is CASSSIPGLAGGRSSYNEQFF. The CDR3 DNA reads TGTGCCAGCAGCTCAATTCCGGGACTAGCGGGAGGAAGGAGCTCCTACAATGAGCAGTTCTTC.

CDR3 sequence reads: CATSAGPASNYGYTF. In DNA form, the CDR3 reads TGTGCCACCAGTGCGGGGCCAGCTTCGAACTATGGCTACACCTTC. The chain carries TRBV24-1 and TRBJ1-2; D is perhaps TRBD1 (5 bases). The V end was cut by 5 bases, the J end by 2 bases, with 14 bases between. Germline CDR1 and CDR2: KGHDR and SFDVKD. The CDR3 length is 15 residues.

This clonotype was seen ten or more times. CDR3 amino acids: CASSLFGAGANVLTF. Here the CDR3 DNA reads TGTGCCAGCAGCTTATTCGGTGCTGGGGCCAACGTCCTGACTTTC. The V call is TRBV7-9, the J call TRBJ2-6; D is unclear. V shed 2 bases and J shed 2 bases, with 7 bases lying between them. The CDR3 runs to 15 residues. Germline V gene data show CDR1 as SEHNR and CDR2 as FQNEAQ (reference sequence).

This clonotype was recorded many times. This chain joins TRBV24-1 and TRBJ2-3, with TRBD1 as a possible D gene (6 bases). CDR3 size: 13 residues. Per the germline V gene, CDR1 is KGHDR and CDR2 is SFDVKD. Trimming pared 12 bases from V and 1 base from J, leaving 13 bases between. In nucleotides, the CDR3 is TGTGCCGTACAGGGTTTCGGCACAGATACGCAGTATTTT. Its protein product is CAVQGFGTDTQYF.

This clonotype was recorded at least ten times. The rearrangement links TRBV2 to TRBJ2-5; the D gene is possibly TRBD2 (5 bases). Trimming took 6 bases from V and 2 from J, leaving 13 bases between them. Germline values: CDR1 SNHLY, CDR2 FYNNEI. The CDR3 contains 14 residues. CDR3 sequence (DNA): TGTGCCAGCAGGGACTTCGAGTCTCAAGAGACCCAGTACTTC. Protein: CASRDFESQETQYF.

The sample holds a few counts of this clonotype. The chain employs TRBV5-5 and TRBJ2-5; weak D call: TRBD1 (5 bases). This CDR3 spans 16 amino acids. Between the trimmed V and J ends, which lost 0 bases and 5 bases, there was a span of 17 bases. Germline assignment: CDR1 SGHKS and CDR2 YYEKEE (reference sequence). As DNA, the CDR3 is TGTGCCAGCAGCTTGGGGGTTTCGACAGCGCGGGAGACCCAGTACTTC. Its protein is CASSLGVSTARETQYF.

Only a few counts were recorded for this clonotype. V is TRBV7-9 and J is TRBJ1-1; 9 nucleotides match TRBD1. The CDR3 is made up of 12 amino acids. V gave up 6 bases and J gave up 11 bases; unmatched junction bases: 7. Germline V gives CDR1 SEHNR, CDR2 FQNEAQ (reference sequence). In nucleotides, the CDR3 is TGTGCCAGCAGTCGGGGGACAGGGTTCGCTTTCTTT. This sequence encodes CASSRGTGFAFF. The full variable domain, with the rest looked up from reference TRBV7-9 and TRBJ1-1, is DTGVSQNPRHKITKRGQNVTFRCDPISEHNRLYWYRQTLGQGPEFLTYFQNEAQLEKSRLLSDRFSAERPKGSFSTLEIQRTEQGDSAMYLCASSRGTGFAFFGQGTRLTVV.

This clonotype was observed a few times. The gene calls are TRBV20-1 and TRBJ1-6, with 7 bases fitting TRBD1. The germline CDR1 and CDR2 sequences are DFQATT and SNEGSKA (reference sequence). V lost 6 bases, J lost 5 bases, and 7 bases stayed unmatched. CDR3 size: 14 residues. The CDR3 bases are TGCAGTGCAAGGCGCGGACAGGATAATTCACCCCTCCACTTT. Translation gives CSARRGQDNSPLHF.

CDR3 region: CSAERGTFSYEQYF. CDR3 DNA sequence: TGCAGTGCTGAACGGGGGACCTTCTCCTACGAGCAGTACTTC. The rearrangement joins TRBV20-1 to TRBJ2-7, with a possible D match to TRBD2 (6 bases). Trimming stripped 5 bases from V and 0 bases from J, with 14 bases between. Germline CDR1 and CDR2: DFQATT and SNEGSKA (reference sequence). The CDR3 loop spans 14 amino acids.

J is TRBJ1-3 and V is TRBV6-1, with D hard to call. Trimming pared 2 bases from V and 4 bases from J, leaving 6 bases between. Germline V gives CDR1 MNHNS, CDR2 SASEGT. CDR3 size: 13 residues. CDR3 region: CASSEHSGNTIYF. CDR3 nucleotide sequence: TGTGCCAGCAGTGAACACTCGGGAAACACCATATATTTT.

In this sample, this clonotype turned up a few times. The J gene is TRBJ1-2, the V gene TRBV3-1; D is undetermined. This CDR3 spans 14 amino acids. The germline V and J ends were trimmed by 0 bases and 3 bases, with 8 bases remaining between them. Germline values: CDR1 LGHDT, CDR2 YNNKEL (reference sequence). CDR3 DNA: TGTGCCAGCAGCCAAGATGGTCTTGACTATGGCTACACCTTC. Protein product: CASSQDGLDYGYTF.

This clonotype was counted only a few times. V usage is TRBV6-5 and J usage is TRBJ2-2; D unclear. V lost 2 bases and J 5 bases, leaving 12 bases between the germline ends. This CDR3 contains 15 residues. Germline V gene lookup returns CDR1 MNHEY and CDR2 SVGAGI. CDR3 in DNA: TGTGCCAGCAGTTACACACCGACCGGTACCGGGGAGCTGTTTTTT. Translated: CASSYTPTGTGELFF.

In its sample, this clonotype was seen a few times. CDR3 loop: CATSDRGAGTQETQYF. The DNA for the CDR3 is TGTGCCACCAGTGATCGAGGAGCCGGGACACAAGAGACCCAGTACTTC. The chain uses TRBV24-1 and TRBJ2-5; a weak D match, TRBD1 (6 bases). CDR3 size: 16 residues. The V end lost 3 bases, the J end lost 2 bases, and 15 bases lay between the germline ends. Germline values: CDR1 KGHDR, CDR2 SFDVKD.

The rearrangement uses TRBV3-1 and TRBJ2-7, with D unclear. The CDR3 loop spans 15 amino acids. Germline CDR1 LGHDT, CDR2 YNNKEL (reference sequence). V was cut by 10 bases and J by 2 bases, with 21 bases left in between. The CDR3 coding sequence is TGTGCCACCACCCAAGAGGCCCCTTGGACCTACGAGCAGTACTTC. Translated, it gives CATTQEAPWTYEQYF.

The chain couples TRBV4-2 to TRBJ1-1; TRBD1 aligns across 9 bases. This CDR3 has 16 amino acids. The germline gives CDR1 LGHNA, CDR2 YNFKEQ. The ends lost 0 bases at V and 5 bases at J; junction bases unmatched: 7. For the CDR3, the DNA is TGTGCCAGCAGCCAAGACTTGGACAGGGGAAGGACTGAAGCTTTCTTT. Protein: CASSQDLDRGRTEAFF.

The chain links TRBV20-1 to TRBJ2-2; D is unclear. CDR3 length: 13 amino acids. V was trimmed by 0 bases and J by 4 bases, leaving 6 bases between them. CDR1 and CDR2 (germline): DFQATT, SNEGSKA (reference sequence). This CDR3 reads CSARDVLTGELFF. The CDR3, as DNA: TGCAGTGCTAGAGACGTCCTCACCGGGGAGCTGTTTTTT.

This chain uses TRBV15 with TRBJ2-3, with 8 nucleotides matching TRBD1. Germline CDR1 and CDR2: LNHNV and YYDKDF (reference sequence). This CDR3 spans 14 amino acids. J lost 2 bases, V lost 7 bases, and 5 bases had no gene match. The CDR3 loop reads CATTTGVFTDTQYF. The CDR3 DNA reads as TGTGCCACCACGACAGGGGTCTTCACAGATACGCAGTATTTT.

The rearrangement uses TRBV7-9 and TRBJ2-3; tentatively, D is TRBD1 (6 bases). Germline V gene sequence: CDR1 SEHNR, CDR2 FQNEAQ (reference sequence). Trimming left V 0 bases short and J 1 base short, with 11 bases between. The CDR3 is 16 amino acids. CDR3: CASSLASGAGTDTQYF. DNA of the CDR3: TGTGCCAGCAGCTTAGCCTCAGGGGCTGGCACAGATACGCAGTATTTT. The full variable domain, with the rest looked up from reference TRBV7-9 and TRBJ2-3, is DTGVSQNPRHKITKRGQNVTFRCDPISEHNRLYWYRQTLGQGPEFLTYFQNEAQLEKSRLLSDRFSAERPKGSFSTLEIQRTEQGDSAMYLCASSLASGAGTDTQYFGPGTRLTVL.

J is TRBJ1-1 and V is TRBV6-1; D is unresolved. Trimming removed 2 bases from V and 5 bases from J, with 9 bases in between. Germline CDR1 is MNHNS and CDR2 is SASEGT. The length of the CDR3 is 13 residues. The DNA for the CDR3 is TGTGCCAGCAGTGAACAGATGGGGACTGAAGCTTTCTTT. This encodes CASSEQMGTEAFF.

V usage is TRBV4-3 and J usage is TRBJ1-3; 9 nucleotides line up with TRBD1. V was pared by 6 bases and J by 3 bases, with 6 bases of the junction left unmatched. This CDR3 comprises 15 residues. Germline V lookup: CDR1 LGHNA, CDR2 YSLEER. The DNA for the CDR3 is TGCGCCAGCAGTCGGGGGACAGGGAGTGGAAACACCATATATTTT. Its protein product is CASSRGTGSGNTIYF.

The genes are TRBV5-6 and TRBJ1-2; 8 bases are shared with TRBD1. The CDR3 covers 14 residues. In germline, CDR1 is SGHDT, CDR2 YYEEEE. The trim removed 4 bases at V and 5 bases at J, leaving 7 bases unmatched. The CDR3 coding sequence is TGTGCCAGCAGCGGGGACAGGAACGTATATGGCTACACCTTC. It specifies CASSGDRNVYGYTF. Complete variable domain (other parts from reference TRBV5-6 and TRBJ1-2): DAGVTQSPTHLIKTRGQQVTLRCSPKSGHDTVSWYQQALGQGPQFIFQYYEEEERQRGNFPDRFSGHQFPNYSSELNVNALLLGDSALYLCASSGDRNVYGYTFGSGTRLTVV.

The chain joins TRBV20-1 to TRBJ1-5; D not resolved. The CDR3 totals 14 residues. Germline V gives CDR1 DFQATT, CDR2 SNEGSKA (reference sequence). V was cut by 0 bases and J by 4 bases, with 10 bases left in between. CDR3 residues: CSARDHSTNQPQHF. In nucleotides, the CDR3 is TGCAGTGCTAGAGATCACAGTACAAATCAGCCCCAGCATTTT.